Listed below are T cell receptor beta chains from one sample, sequenced in a study of blood T cell repertoires in COVID-19. Libraries were prepared by immunoSEQ multiplex PCR; TCRdb keeps only in-frame clonotypes and omits some of them. This sample has about 23,000 clones, with 65% to 85% found just once. The source material was peripheral blood. The receptors here all came from a middle-aged man with COVID-19, enrolled during active disease. Each CDR3 is given with its conserved first and last residue. D genes are given only for firm matches. Expanded clones get a size class; other rows say once, few or many, or leave the size out.

D,size,J,V,CDR3,DNA
.,.,TRBJ2-1,TRBV6-5,CASKPGNSYNEQFF,TGTGCCAGCAAACCGGGTAACTCCTACAATGAGCAGTTCTTC
.,.,TRBJ2-1,TRBV5-4,CASSRISSSSYNEQFF,TGTGCCAGCAGCCGAATAAGCTCGAGCTCCTACAATGAGCAGTTCTTC
TRBD1,.,TRBJ2-1,TRBV2,CAGRQGAPDEQFF,TGTGCCGGTCGACAGGGGGCGCCAGATGAGCAGTTCTTC
.,once,TRBJ1-1,TRBV11-3,CASSPRGGTEAFF,TGTGCCAGCAGTCCTCGGGGGGGCACTGAAGCTTTCTTT
TRBD2,.,TRBJ2-7,TRBV29-1,CSVEASGGSSSYEQYF,TGCAGCGTTGAGGCTAGCGGGGGATCAAGCTCCTACGAGCAGTACTTC
.,.,TRBJ1-1,TRBV7-3,CASSANQGGNTEAFF,TGTGCCAGCAGCGCCAACCAGGGAGGGAACACTGAAGCTTTCTTT
.,.,TRBJ1-1,TRBV24-1,CATSDHRAEAFF,TGTGCCACCAGTGACCACAGGGCTGAAGCTTTCTTT
TRBD2,.,TRBJ2-3,TRBV4-1,CASSQEAGGPGDTQYF,TGCGCCAGCAGCCAGGAAGCGGGAGGGCCAGGAGATACGCAGTATTTT
.,few,TRBJ1-1,TRBV11-3,CASSPQGLNTEAFF,TGTGCCAGCAGCCCCCAGGGCCTCAACACTGAAGCTTTCTTT
TRBD2,.,TRBJ2-7,TRBV6-2/TRBV6-3,CASIPGTSGGRILEQYF,TGTGCCAGCATCCCCGGGACTAGCGGGGGGAGAATCCTAGAGCAGTACTTC
TRBD2,.,TRBJ2-7,TRBV10-2,CASSDLGLAGFTSSYEQYF,TGCGCCAGCAGTGATTTGGGACTAGCGGGATTTACGAGCTCCTACGAGCAGTACTTC
.,.,TRBJ1-4,TRBV7-9,CASSLGQINEKLFF,TGTGCCAGCAGCCTCGGACAAATTAATGAAAAACTGTTTTTT
TRBD1,.,TRBJ2-7,TRBV18,CASSDPGQGAYEQYF,TGTGCCAGTTCGGATCCGGGACAGGGGGCCTACGAGCAGTACTTC
TRBD1,.,TRBJ2-1,TRBV29-1,CSVPPRTGGYQEQFF,TGCAGCGTACCCCCTCGCACAGGGGGTTATCAGGAGCAGTTCTTC
.,.,TRBJ2-7,TRBV4-2,CASSQERDYEQYF,TGTGCCAGCAGCCAAGAGCGGGACTACGAGCAGTACTTC
TRBD1,.,TRBJ1-2,TRBV4-2,CASSQEGQGFYGYTF,TGTGCCAGCAGCCAAGAGGGACAGGGATTCTATGGCTACACCTTC
TRBD1,.,TRBJ1-6,TRBV6-1,CASSEEQGFYSPLHF,TGTGCCAGCAGTGAAGAACAGGGGTTTTATTCACCCCTCCACTTT
TRBD2,.,TRBJ2-1,TRBV29-1,CSVKLAGAVYNEQFF,TGCAGCGTCAAACTAGCGGGGGCTGTATACAATGAGCAGTTCTTC
.,.,TRBJ1-1,TRBV3-1/TRBV3-2,CASSRNGAGEAFF,TGTGCCAGCAGCCGGAATGGGGCAGGGGAAGCTTTCTTT
TRBD2,.,TRBJ2-7,TRBV11-1,CASRQGLAGTEQYF,TGTGCCAGCAGACAGGGACTAGCGGGAACCGAGCAGTACTTC
TRBD1,.,TRBJ1-2,TRBV5-1,CASSPDREYGYTF,TGCGCCAGCAGCCCGGACAGGGAGTATGGCTACACCTTC